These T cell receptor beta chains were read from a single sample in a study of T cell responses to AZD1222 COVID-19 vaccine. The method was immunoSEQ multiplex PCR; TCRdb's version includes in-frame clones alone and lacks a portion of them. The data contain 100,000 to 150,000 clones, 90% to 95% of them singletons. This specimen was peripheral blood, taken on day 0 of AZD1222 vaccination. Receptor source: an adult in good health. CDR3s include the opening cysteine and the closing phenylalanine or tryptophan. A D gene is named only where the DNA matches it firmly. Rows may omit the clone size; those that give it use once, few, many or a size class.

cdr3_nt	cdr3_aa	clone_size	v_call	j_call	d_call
TGCAGCGTTACCGGGACAGGGATGCATGGCTACACCTTC	CSVTGTGMHGYTF	NA	TRBV29-1	TRBJ1-2	TRBD1
TGTGCCAGCTCACCGATCAGGGAAGGGGCGAACACCGGGGAGCTGTTTTTT	CASSPIREGANTGELFF	NA	TRBV18	TRBJ2-2	NA
TGTGCCACCAGCAGGTCCGGGACTGCATGGAACAATGAGCAGTTCTTC	CATSRSGTAWNNEQFF	NA	TRBV15	TRBJ2-1	NA
TGTGCCAGCAGTGCCTCACGGACTGAAGCTTTCTTT	CASSASRTEAFF	NA	TRBV12-3/TRBV12-4	TRBJ1-1	NA
TGTGCCAGCAGCTTAGACCGTCAGCCCCAGCATTTT	CASSLDRQPQHF	NA	TRBV7-3	TRBJ1-5	NA
TGTGCCAGCAGCACCGGGACAGGGGGCCCCTACGAGCAGTACTTC	CASSTGTGGPYEQYF	NA	TRBV11-2	TRBJ2-7	TRBD1
TGTGCCAGCAGTGCCCTCACAGGGACCGGAAACAATGAGCAGTTCTTC	CASSALTGTGNNEQFF	NA	TRBV27	TRBJ2-1	NA
TGCAGCGTTGATAGGGCAAGAAACACCATATATTTT	CSVDRARNTIYF	once	TRBV29-1	TRBJ1-3	NA
TGTGCCAGTAGCCCGACAGGGTTAAATGAAAAACTGTTTTTT	CASSPTGLNEKLFF	NA	TRBV19	TRBJ1-4	TRBD1
TGTGCCAGCAGCGTAAACACAGGGGGCACGACTAGCACAGATACGCAGTATTTT	CASSVNTGGTTSTDTQYF	NA	TRBV9	TRBJ2-3	TRBD1
TGTGCCAGCAGTGAAGGTGACGGAGGCAATCAGCCCCAGCATTTT	CASSEGDGGNQPQHF	few	TRBV6-1	TRBJ1-5	NA
TGTGCCAGCAGCCAAGGTGTCGAGGCTTTCTTT	CASSQGVEAFF	NA	TRBV3-1/TRBV3-2	TRBJ1-1	NA
TGTGCCAGCCATGCAGGGGGCAATCAGCCCCAGCATTTT	CASHAGGNQPQHF	NA	TRBV25-1	TRBJ1-5	NA
TGTGCCAGCAGCCTGGGACAGGGTGATGAAAAACTGTTTTTT	CASSLGQGDEKLFF	NA	TRBV4-2	TRBJ1-4	TRBD1
TGTGCCACCAGTGAAACCGGGACAGGGGCAGATACGCAGTATTTT	CATSETGTGADTQYF	once	TRBV24-1	TRBJ2-3	TRBD1
TGTGCCAGCAGCGTAGTAGGAGACTCAGCCACAGATACGCAGTATTTT	CASSVVGDSATDTQYF	NA	TRBV9	TRBJ2-3	NA
TGCGCCAGCAGCATCCAGCAGGGGCGGGGCACAGATACGCAGTATTTT	CASSIQQGRGTDTQYF	NA	TRBV5-1	TRBJ2-3	NA
TGTGCCAGCAGCCTCGCTAGTGGGGTCCAGACAGGGGCGAGGAACACCATATATTTT	CASSLASGVQTGARNTIYF	NA	TRBV9	TRBJ1-3	TRBD1
TGTGCCAGCAGCTTATCCGACGAGCAGTACTTC	CASSLSDEQYF	NA	TRBV11-2	TRBJ2-7	NA
TGTGCCAGCAGCTTTACCCCCCGGGACAGGGAGGGAGGCTACACCTTC	CASSFTPRDREGGYTF	NA	TRBV7-2	TRBJ1-2	TRBD1